Listed below are T cell receptor beta chains from one sample, sequenced in a study of cytomegalovirus exposure and HLA in healthy donors. Generated by immunoSEQ multiplex PCR, the TCRdb table keeps only in-frame clones and is missing some. The sample contains about 160,000 clones, roughly 90% of which appear only once. The sample consisted of PBMCs. These receptors originate from a woman younger than 30 in good health and CMV-seronegative. The CDR3 runs from the conserved cysteine through the conserved F or W. Fields, in order: V gene, J gene, D gene, clone size, CDR3 DNA, CDR3 protein. A D gene is named only where the DNA matches it firmly. Size is stated for part of the rows, as once, few or many counts, or as a class when the clone is expanded.

TRBV20-1	TRBJ2-7	NA	NA	TGCAGTGCTAGTCAGGGGAACGAGCAGTACTTC	CSASQGNEQYF
TRBV5-1	TRBJ1-2	NA	NA	TGCGCCAGCAGTCAGCGGGGGGCGGAAGGCTACACCTTC	CASSQRGAEGYTF
TRBV2	TRBJ1-6	TRBD1	NA	TGTGCCAGCCTGGGTGGGACAGGGATGGCTTCTAATTCACCCCTCCACTTT	CASLGGTGMASNSPLHF
TRBV9	TRBJ2-2	NA	few	TGTGCCAGCAGCCGCATAGCGAACACCGGGGAGCTGTTTTTT	CASSRIANTGELFF
TRBV2	TRBJ2-3	TRBD2	NA	TGTGCCAGCAGTGATTGGACTAGCGGTACCCTGGGGGCCACAGATACGCAGTATTTT	CASSDWTSGTLGATDTQYF
TRBV27	TRBJ2-7	NA	NA	TGTGCCAGCAGTATCCGCCGGGACACCCGCTCGGGCGAGCAGTACTTC	CASSIRRDTRSGEQYF
TRBV2	TRBJ2-7	NA	NA	TGTGCCAGCAACGGCCCCTCTGGGAGTTACGAGCAGTACTTC	CASNGPSGSYEQYF
TRBV5-4	TRBJ2-5	TRBD2	NA	TGTGCCAGCAGCTACCAACTAGCGGGCCAAGAGACCCAGTACTTC	CASSYQLAGQETQYF
TRBV11-2	TRBJ2-3	NA	few	TGTGCCAGCACAGCCACAGGGCTAGGCACAGATACGCAGTATTTT	CASTATGLGTDTQYF
TRBV18	TRBJ1-2	TRBD1	NA	TGTGCCAGCTCACCAGATTACAGGGGTGGTGGCTACACCTTC	CASSPDYRGGGYTF
TRBV19	TRBJ2-1	NA	NA	TGTGCCAGTAGTAACACCTCTCGGGATTCCCAGCAGTTCTTC	CASSNTSRDSQQFF
TRBV19	TRBJ1-2	NA	NA	TGTGCCAGTAGTCCTCTTGACTATGGCTACACCTTC	CASSPLDYGYTF
TRBV27	TRBJ1-2	NA	NA	TGTGCCAGCAGTTTCCAGGGCTTTAGATGGGGCTACACCTTC	CASSFQGFRWGYTF
TRBV7-9	TRBJ1-2	NA	NA	TGTGCCAGCAGCTTGTTAGCTAACTATGGCTACACCTTC	CASSLLANYGYTF
TRBV2	TRBJ1-3	NA	once	TGTGCCAGCAGGCCCGATGGACTCCCGGGCGACACCATATATTTT	CASRPDGLPGDTIYF
TRBV19	TRBJ1-2	TRBD1	NA	TGTGCCAGTAGTATGCCTCTGGGACAGGGAGGCGGCTACACCTTC	CASSMPLGQGGGYTF
TRBV2	TRBJ1-1	NA	NA	TGTGCCAGCAGTGCAGATGGGGGGGCTGAAGCTTTCTTT	CASSADGGAEAFF
TRBV5-6	TRBJ2-5	TRBD1	NA	TGTGCCAGCAGCTTCGTATGGAGTCAGCAGGGGGTCAAAGAGACCCAGTACTTC	CASSFVWSQQGVKETQYF
TRBV5-5	TRBJ1-4	NA	NA	TGTGCCAGCAGCCTCGTTACAGGGCCTAATGAAAAACTGTTTTTT	CASSLVTGPNEKLFF
TRBV15	TRBJ2-3	TRBD1	NA	TGTGCCACCGTACAGGGGATAGGGCTCACAGATACGCAGTATTTT	CATVQGIGLTDTQYF
TRBV7-2	TRBJ2-3	NA	NA	TGTGCCAGCAGCTTATTACAAGGGGGTGGCACAGATACGCAGTATTTT	CASSLLQGGGTDTQYF
TRBV7-2	TRBJ2-7	NA	NA	TGTGCCAGCAGCTTAGGCTTGGGGGGCTACGAGCAGTACTTC	CASSLGLGGYEQYF
TRBV6-1	TRBJ1-3	TRBD1	NA	TGTGCCAGCACCGCGGGGACAGGCTCTGGAAACACCATATATTTT	CASTAGTGSGNTIYF
TRBV5-6	TRBJ2-4	NA	NA	TGTGCCAGCAGCTTGTCGAAACCAGAAGACATTCAGTACTTC	CASSLSKPEDIQYF
TRBV7-2	TRBJ1-5	NA	NA	TGTGCCAGCAGCTTAGGGGCGGGGAGGGATCAGCCCCAGCATTTT	CASSLGAGRDQPQHF
TRBV25-1	TRBJ1-2	NA	NA	TGTGCCAGCAGTGAATATAAACAGTTCTATGGCTACACCTTC	CASSEYKQFYGYTF
TRBV2	TRBJ2-7	TRBD2	once	TGTGCCAGCAGTGACCCCGTGGGGGGGGCCTACGAGCAGTACTTC	CASSDPVGGAYEQYF
TRBV7-2	TRBJ1-3	NA	few	TGTGCCAGCAGCTTTAGCTACTCTGGAAACACCATATATTTT	CASSFSYSGNTIYF
TRBV6-1	TRBJ2-5	NA	once	TGTGCCAGTAGATATTCCGGGGTAAAAGAGACCCAGTACTTC	CASRYSGVKETQYF
TRBV6-5	TRBJ1-1	NA	NA	TGTGCCAGCAGTTATACTCTGAACACTGAAGCTTTCTTT	CASSYTLNTEAFF
TRBV19	TRBJ1-5	NA	NA	TGTGCCAGTAGTATACACCTGAGGTTGAATCAGCCCCAGCATTTT	CASSIHLRLNQPQHF
TRBV30	TRBJ2-5	NA	NA	TGTGCCTGGAGTGCCCTCAGGGGCGGAGTGTGGGAGACCCAGTACTTC	CAWSALRGGVWETQYF
TRBV7-2	TRBJ2-5	TRBD2	NA	TGTGCCAGCAGCTTACTCGGGAGGGCCACAGAGACCCAGTACTTC	CASSLLGRATETQYF
TRBV7-9	TRBJ1-1	NA	once	TGTGCCAGCAGCATCCCCATGAACACTGAAGCTTTCTTT	CASSIPMNTEAFF
TRBV29-1	TRBJ1-1	NA	NA	TGCAGCGTTGCTCTTTCAGGGGCCGTCGATGAAGCTTTCTTT	CSVALSGAVDEAFF
TRBV11-2	TRBJ2-7	NA	NA	TGTGCCAGCAGCCGTTCAGGGTTCAAGAGCAGCGATTATAGGTACGAGCAGTACTTC	CASSRSGFKSSDYRYEQYF
TRBV5-4	TRBJ2-7	TRBD1	NA	TGTGCCAGCACCGTCACCGGGGACAGGGAGCAGTACTTC	CASTVTGDREQYF
TRBV7-9	TRBJ1-5	NA	NA	TGTGCCAGCAGCTTCCGAGGCAATCAGCCCCAGCATTTT	CASSFRGNQPQHF
TRBV7-9	TRBJ1-2	TRBD1	NA	TGTGCCAGCAGTTATACCGGGGACAGGGGATACTATGGCTACACCTTC	CASSYTGDRGYYGYTF
TRBV5-1	TRBJ2-3	NA	NA	TGCGCCAGCAGCTTGGGAAGGACTACCAACCATGCTTCTAGCACAGATACGCAGTATTTT	CASSLGRTTNHASSTDTQYF
TRBV14	TRBJ2-7	NA	once	TGTGCCAGCAGCCGCTTGAGGGGGGGGCACGAGCAGTACTTC	CASSRLRGGHEQYF